The T cell receptor beta chain described here comes from a study of T cells in Graves' hyperthyroidism and ophthalmopathy. Study-wide context: Before any treatment, at initial diagnosis, peripheral blood was collected.

Germline CDR1 SGHTA, CDR2 FQGNSA. V trimming: 3 bases; J trimming: 7 bases; junction bases outside the gene matches: 7. The CDR3 totals 16 residues. This clonotype has a count of ten or more. RNA transcripts provided the source from which TCR beta CDR3 regions were amplified. Researchers ran a first-round RT-PCR on the TCR CDR3 using the HTBI primer set. TCRdb re-called the multiplex PCR reads with MiXCR, one entry per CDR3 protein. Of approximately 630,000 distinct CDR3 sequences in the sample, 15% to 20% are singletons; the top ten hold 3.8%. Sequencing was performed on blood. The rearrangement joins TRBV7-2 to TRBJ2-6, with 9 bases aligning to TRBD2. This TCR came from a woman aged 25 to 45 with Graves' hyperthyroidism. The CDR3 DNA follows: TGTGCCAGCAGCTTGACAGCGGGGGGTGGTGCCAACGTCCTGACTTTC. It yields the protein CASSLTAGGGANVLTF.